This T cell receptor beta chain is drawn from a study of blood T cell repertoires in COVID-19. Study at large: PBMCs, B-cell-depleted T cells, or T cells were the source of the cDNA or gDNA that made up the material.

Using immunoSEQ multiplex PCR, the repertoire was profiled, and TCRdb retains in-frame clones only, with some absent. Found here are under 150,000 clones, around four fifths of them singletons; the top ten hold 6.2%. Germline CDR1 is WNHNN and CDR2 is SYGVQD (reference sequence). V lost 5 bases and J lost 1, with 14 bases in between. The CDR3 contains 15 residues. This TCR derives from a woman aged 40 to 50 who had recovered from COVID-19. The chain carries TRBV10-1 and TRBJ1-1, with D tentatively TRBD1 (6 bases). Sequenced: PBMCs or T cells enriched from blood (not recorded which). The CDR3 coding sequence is TGCGCCAGCAGTTCCTCGGACAGTTCGAACACTGAAGCTTTCTTT. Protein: CASSSSDSSNTEAFF.